This T cell receptor (beta chain) originates from a study of blood T cell repertoires in COVID-19. Germline CDR1 is LGHNA and CDR2 is YSLEER. The CDR3 is 18 amino acids. With 3 bases removed from V and 6 bases from J, the gap between germline ends came to 23 bases. This clone showed up just a few times. The protocol was immunoSEQ multiplex PCR, while the TCRdb copy is restricted to in-frame clones and leaves out a portion. The repertoire consists of about 75,000 clones, with around 79% occurring once and the leading ten covering 5.4%. The clonotype originates from a woman of 80 years or more with active or convalescent COVID-19. This chain links TRBV4-3 with TRBJ1-4; perhaps TRBD1 as D (5 bases). Sequenced input: peripheral blood. The DNA for the CDR3 is TGCGCCAGCAGCCACCGGGGACCGTCATGGGAGGGTTATGAAAAACTGTTTTTT. Amino acids: CASSHRGPSWEGYEKLFF.